This TCR beta chain was captured by sequencing in a study of long-term antiretroviral therapy in people with HIV. Germline V gene sequence: CDR1 MDHEN, CDR2 SYDVKM. V lost 6 bases, J lost 0 bases, and 12 bases lay in between. The CDR3 is made up of 14 amino acids. With respect to this clone: Its specificity is unknown.

Overall study results and limits: Samples were collected from the mid-2000s to the late 2010s under possibly less effective ART regimens. The clones with expansion before ART were dominant in the repertoire at all time points.

Sequencing used immunoSEQ v3.0 at survey level. The table came from immunoSEQ multiplex PCR; TCRdb's copy has only in-frame clones and leaves some out. In the table there are 25,000 to 30,000 clones, approximately 79% of which are singletons. The rearrangement uses TRBV28 and TRBJ2-7; D might be TRBD2 (6 bases). The material was unsorted PBMCs, obtained 2.1 years after starting antiretroviral therapy. This clonotype was sampled from a young man with HIV. CDR3 residues: CASSTDGSSYEQYF. For the CDR3, the DNA is TGTGCCAGCAGCACTGACGGGAGCTCCTACGAGCAGTACTTC.